Below, 28 T cell receptor beta chains from the same sample are listed, as sequenced in a study of T cell responses to AZD1222 COVID-19 vaccine. Profiling relied on immunoSEQ multiplex PCR, and the TCRdb table lists in-frame clones only, not all of them. The sample has roughly 180,000 clones, under 95% seen once. The starting material was peripheral blood, obtained 28 days after the second AZD1222 dose. All receptors come from an adult who received the AZD1222 COVID-19 vaccine.

In nucleotides, the CDR3 is TGTGCCAGCTCACCGAGGGACAGGCCGGCCTACGAGCAGTACTTC. This encodes CASSPRDRPAYEQYF. V and J are TRBV18 and TRBJ2-7, with 8 bases that match TRBD1. The CDR3 covers 15 residues. CDR1 KGHSH and CDR2 LQKENI come from the germline V gene. V dropped 3 bases and J dropped 2; count of bases not matched to a gene: 6.

This sequence joins TRBV19 and TRBJ2-7, with D maybe TRBD1 (6 bases). Germline lookup yields CDR1 LNHDA and CDR2 SQIVND (reference sequence). V shed 8 bases and J shed 2 bases, with 10 bases lying between them. There are 12 residues in the CDR3. The CDR3 DNA reads as TGTGCCAGTGGGGACACCACCTACGAGCAGTACTTC. Residues: CASGDTTYEQYF.

The chain is built from TRBV27 and TRBJ1-5; D perhaps matches TRBD1 (5 bases). Trimming removed 0 bases at V and 2 bases at J, with 14 bases between. This CDR3 is built from 17 residues. Germline V gene lookup returns CDR1 MNHEY and CDR2 SMNVEV (reference sequence). The CDR3 nucleotides are TGTGCCAGCAGTTTATCGTTTACAGGTTTTGGCAATCAGCCCCAGCATTTT. Protein sequence: CASSLSFTGFGNQPQHF.

This clone was seen only once. A junction end diverges from the germline sequence, so it may reflect a read error. Other DNA sequences within the sample encode an identical CDR3. The V gene is TRBV5-4, the J gene TRBJ2-2; unclear D gene. Per germline, CDR1 SGHNT and CDR2 YYREEE (reference sequence). This CDR3 comprises 14 residues. The CDR3 nucleotides are TGTGCTAGCAGCTTACAACGAGATACCGGGGAGCTGTTTTTT. Translated, it gives CASSLQRDTGELFF.

The chain carries TRBV19 and TRBJ1-6; D is unresolved. Trimming stripped 1 base from V and 5 bases from J, with 6 bases between. The CDR3 covers 14 residues. Germline values: CDR1 LNHDA, CDR2 SQIVND (reference sequence). For the CDR3, the DNA is TGTGCCAGTAGTATAGGAGGGAATAATTCACCCCTCCACTTT. Amino acids: CASSIGGNNSPLHF.

This chain links TRBV28 with TRBJ2-5; a possible D gene is TRBD2 (5 bases). This CDR3 has 18 amino acids. Germline V lookup: CDR1 MDHEN, CDR2 SYDVKM. V shed 6 bases and J shed 2 bases, with 25 bases lying between them. The CDR3 here is CASRDGARTAALQETQYF. CDR3 nucleotides: TGTGCCAGCAGGGACGGTGCCAGGACTGCGGCATTACAAGAGACCCAGTACTTC.

This chain uses TRBV24-1 with TRBJ2-1, with D perhaps TRBD1 (7 bases). CDR3 length: 16 residues. The V gene's germline CDR1 is KGHDR and CDR2 SFDVKD. Trimming cost V 4 bases and J 8 bases, with 20 bases left between them. The CDR3: CATSDQGGSSRDEQFF. CDR3 DNA: TGTGCCACCAGTGACCAGGGGGGTAGTAGCAGGGATGAGCAGTTCTTC.

This clone was observed once. The chain is built from TRBV11-2 and TRBJ1-1; no clear D gene. Trimming left V 3 bases short and J 3 bases short, with 11 bases between. The CDR3 covers 14 residues. Germline assignment: CDR1 SGHAT and CDR2 FQNNGV. DNA of the CDR3: TGTGCCAGCAGCTTCGGGGATTTCGACACTGAAGCTTTCTTT. The encoded protein is CASSFGDFDTEAFF.

This chain joins TRBV27 and TRBJ1-2; a weak D match, TRBD1 (5 bases). Germline CDR1 is MNHEY and CDR2 is SMNVEV (reference sequence). The V gene lost 3 bases and the J gene lost 6 bases, with 11 bases spanning the gap. The CDR3 has 13 amino acids. CDR3 coding DNA: TGTGCCAGCAGTTTTGCAGGGTTGGATGGCTACACCTTC. This gives the protein CASSFAGLDGYTF.

The V call is TRBV15, the J call TRBJ1-4; D gene ambiguous. V lost 5 bases and J 7 bases, leaving 8 bases between the germline ends. The germline gives CDR1 LNHNV, CDR2 YYDKDF (reference sequence). There are 12 residues in the CDR3. CDR3 loop: CATSSRGEKLFF. CDR3 DNA: TGTGCCACCAGCTCGCGTGGTGAAAAACTGTTTTTT.

The CDR3 loop is CASSVNGAATEAFF. The CDR3 DNA reads TGCGCCAGCAGTGTGAACGGGGCGGCAACTGAAGCTTTCTTT. The V gene is TRBV10-2, the J gene TRBJ1-1, with a possible D match to TRBD1 (5 bases). V dropped 4 bases and J dropped 5 bases, with 14 bases sitting between them. The CDR3 extends over 14 amino acids. From germline, CDR1 is WSHSY and CDR2 SAAADI.

The rearrangement uses TRBV9 and TRBJ1-4; 8 bases are a match to TRBD1. The trim removed 3 bases at V and 8 bases at J, leaving 9 bases unmatched. This CDR3 is built from 15 residues. CDR1 is SGDLS, CDR2 YYNGEE, per germline. CDR3 amino acids: CASSDGTGEGEKLFF. CDR3 DNA: TGTGCCAGCAGCGACGGGACAGGAGAGGGAGAAAAACTGTTTTTT.

The CDR3 protein is CASTLGRVTEKLFF. Here the CDR3 DNA reads TGTGCCAGCACCCTAGGCAGGGTAACTGAAAAACTGTTTTTT. The rearrangement joins TRBV28 to TRBJ1-4; D may be TRBD1 (5 bases). The germline gives CDR1 MDHEN, CDR2 SYDVKM. This CDR3 region has 14 residues. V dropped 7 bases and J dropped 7 bases, with 16 bases sitting between them.

This clone was found a few times. The chain joins TRBV5-5 to TRBJ2-5; 7 bases align to TRBD1. The CDR3 consists of 15 residues. The V and J ends lost 4 bases and 1 base, in that order; junction bases with no gene match: 7. Germline CDR1 reads SGHKS; CDR2 reads YYEKEE (reference sequence). The CDR3 bases are TGTGCCAGCAGCCAAAGACAGGGAAGCCAAGAGACCCAGTACTTC. It translates to CASSQRQGSQETQYF.

The rearrangement links TRBV27 to TRBJ1-1, with TRBD1 as a possible D gene (5 bases). Germline V lookup: CDR1 MNHEY, CDR2 SMNVEV (reference sequence). This CDR3 has 15 residues. V was cut by 7 bases and J by 0 bases, with 15 bases left in between. The chain's CDR3 is CASTALTDLNTEAFF. Written as DNA, the CDR3 is TGTGCCAGCACTGCTCTGACAGATTTGAACACTGAAGCTTTCTTT.

This clone was detected once. This CDR3 reads CASSQGAGTGSYEQYF. Written as DNA, the CDR3 is TGCGCCAGCAGCCAAGGGGCCGGGACAGGGTCTTACGAGCAGTACTTC. The V call is TRBV4-3, the J call TRBJ2-7; 9 bases are shared with TRBD1. The V segment lost 1 base and the J segment 4 bases; nucleotides outside the gene matches: 8. The CDR3 sequence is 16 residues long. Germline V gene lookup returns CDR1 LGHNA and CDR2 YSLEER.

The chain carries TRBV24-1 and TRBJ2-1; D tentatively reads TRBD1 or TRBD2 (6 bases each). From germline, CDR1 is KGHDR and CDR2 SFDVKD. Trimming removed 3 bases from V and 8 bases from J, with 13 bases in between. The CDR3 totals 14 residues. CDR3 nucleotides: TGTGCCACCAGTGATAGGATCGGGGGCGATGAGCAGTTCTTC. Translation: CATSDRIGGDEQFF.

The J gene is TRBJ2-5, the V gene TRBV6-5; 8 positions match TRBD2. The CDR3 has 15 residues. Per germline, CDR1 MNHEY and CDR2 SVGAGI. The J segment lost 4 bases and the V segment lost 8 bases, leaving 12 bases of the junction unmatched. The chain's CDR3 is CASGELAGMVETQYF. CDR3 nucleotide sequence: TGTGCCAGCGGAGAATTAGCGGGAATGGTAGAGACCCAGTACTTC.

The chain is built from TRBV11-1 and TRBJ2-7, with 12 bases fitting TRBD1. Trimming removed 3 bases from V and 6 bases from J; junction bases left unmatched: 3. This CDR3 has 14 residues. The germline V gene has CDR1 SGHAT and CDR2 FQDESV (reference sequence). CDR3 in amino acids: CASSFWDRGPEQYF. The DNA for the CDR3 is TGTGCCAGCAGCTTCTGGGACAGGGGGCCCGAGCAGTACTTC.

The chain recombines TRBV11-2 with TRBJ2-4; D possibly corresponds to TRBD2 (5 bases). The CDR3 covers 15 residues. The germline V gene has CDR1 SGHAT and CDR2 FQNNGV. Trimming shortened V by 5 bases and J by 1 base, and 12 bases separated the two germline ends. The CDR3 spells CASSTTLAAKNIQYF. In nucleotides, the CDR3 is TGTGCCAGCAGCACCACTCTAGCTGCCAAAAACATTCAGTACTTC.

The V gene is TRBV11-2, the J gene TRBJ1-1; D gene ambiguous. The CDR3 sequence is 17 residues long. V lost 5 bases and J lost 2, with 21 bases in between. Germline CDR1 SGHAT, CDR2 FQNNGV. The CDR3 loop reads CASSDRLRRFGNTEAFF. CDR3 coding DNA: TGTGCCAGCAGCGACCGATTGCGACGATTCGGAAACACTGAAGCTTTCTTT.

This chain links TRBV29-1 with TRBJ2-3; 10 bases fit TRBD1. Trimming cost V 7 bases and J 2 bases; bases outside gene matches: 6. Germline V gives CDR1 SQVTM, CDR2 ANQGSEA. This CDR3 is 14 amino acids long. CDR3: CSASTGGNTDTQYF. DNA for the CDR3: TGCAGCGCCTCGACAGGGGGCAACACAGATACGCAGTATTTT.

The chain is built from TRBV27 and TRBJ1-5, with D perhaps matching TRBD1 (6 bases). The CDR3 extends over 14 amino acids. Trimming removed 6 bases from V and 4 bases from J, with 13 bases in between. CDR1 and CDR2 from the germline V gene are MNHEY and SMNVEV (reference sequence). CDR3 loop: CASRSPGANQPQHF. CDR3 nucleotide sequence: TGTGCCAGCAGGTCGCCAGGGGCGAATCAGCCCCAGCATTTT.

The chain combines TRBV4-1 with TRBJ2-7; 8 bases are a match to TRBD2. Germline trimming cut 0 bases from V and 2 bases from J; bases unmatched to any gene: 12. Germline V CDR1 and CDR2: MGHRA, YSYEKL. The CDR3 has 18 residues. This CDR3 is CASSQDFVTGGLAYEQYF. The CDR3 DNA sequence: TGCGCCAGCAGCCAAGACTTCGTAACGGGGGGGCTGGCCTACGAGCAGTACTTC.

The chain is built from TRBV19 and TRBJ2-7, with D possibly TRBD2 on 6 matching bases. Looked up from germline, CDR1 is LNHDA and CDR2 is SQIVND (reference sequence). The V gene lost 3 bases and the J gene lost 3 bases, with 18 bases spanning the gap. The length of the CDR3 is 16 residues. The CDR3 loop is CASSMGGNLMGYEQYF. CDR3 in DNA: TGTGCCAGTAGTATGGGCGGGAACCTGATGGGCTACGAGCAGTACTTC.

This sequence joins TRBV5-4 and TRBJ1-2; D may be TRBD1 (6 bases). Germline V gene sequence: CDR1 SGHNT, CDR2 YYREEE (reference sequence). The CDR3 is made up of 14 amino acids. Trimming pared 4 bases from V and 3 bases from J, leaving 13 bases between. This CDR3 is CASSVPDSYYGYTF. Written as DNA, the CDR3 is TGTGCCAGCAGCGTCCCGGACAGTTACTATGGCTACACCTTC.

V is TRBV18 and J is TRBJ1-1; TRBD1 might be the D (6 bases). The length of the CDR3 is 14 residues. Trimming cost V 2 bases and J 1 base, with 8 bases left between them. The germline V gene has CDR1 KGHSH and CDR2 LQKENI. This chain's CDR3 is CASSPWTENTEAFF. The CDR3 DNA reads as TGTGCCAGCTCACCATGGACAGAGAACACTGAAGCTTTCTTT.

The gene calls are TRBV19 and TRBJ2-2; D is unresolved. The CDR3 is made up of 15 amino acids. The germline gives CDR1 LNHDA, CDR2 SQIVND (reference sequence). The ends were cut back, 6 bases at V and 2 bases at J, with 13 bases in the middle. Here the CDR3 reads CASSPDQLNTGELFF. The CDR3 region has the DNA TGTGCCAGTAGCCCGGACCAACTCAACACCGGGGAGCTGTTTTTT.